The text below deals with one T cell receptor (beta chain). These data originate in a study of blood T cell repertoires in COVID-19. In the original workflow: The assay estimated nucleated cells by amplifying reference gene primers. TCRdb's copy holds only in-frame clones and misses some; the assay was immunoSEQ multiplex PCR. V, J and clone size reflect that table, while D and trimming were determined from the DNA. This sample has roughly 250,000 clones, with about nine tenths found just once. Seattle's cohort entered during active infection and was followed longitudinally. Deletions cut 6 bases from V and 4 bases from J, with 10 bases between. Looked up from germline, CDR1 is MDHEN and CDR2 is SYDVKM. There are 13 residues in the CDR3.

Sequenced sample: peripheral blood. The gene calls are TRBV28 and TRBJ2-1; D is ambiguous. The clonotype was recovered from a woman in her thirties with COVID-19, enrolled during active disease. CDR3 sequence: CASSPLRYNEQFF. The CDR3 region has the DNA TGTGCCAGCAGCCCGCTGAGATACAATGAGCAGTTCTTC.